Below, 4 T cell receptor beta chains from the same sample are listed, as sequenced in a study of T cells in pancreatic ductal adenocarcinoma. Some clones are missing from TCRdb's copy, which holds only in-frame ones; the method was immunoSEQ multiplex PCR. The profile covers around 94,000 clones, with about 96% appearing a single time and roughly 3.1% taken by the ten largest. Selected pancreatic ductal adenocarcinoma patients had undergone surgery without neoadjuvant therapy. Sequences were obtained from PBMCs. These receptor sequences come from a human donor with pancreatic ductal adenocarcinoma.

The chain links TRBV29-1 to TRBJ2-5; D might be TRBD2 (7 bases). The DNA end is more similar to TRBJ2-7, so the J call may be wrong. The CDR3 covers 12 residues. Germline-derived CDR1 and CDR2 are SQVTM and ANQGSEA. The CDR3 bases are TGCAGCGGAGCGGGGCAGGGGAACGAGCAGTACTTC. Translating gives CSGAGQGNEQYF.

CDR3: CASSLSHRDNEQFF. The DNA for the CDR3 is TGTGCCAGCAGTTTATCCCACAGAGACAATGAGCAGTTCTTC. The gene calls are TRBV28 and TRBJ2-1; the D is unclear. CDR1 is MDHEN and CDR2 is SYDVKM in the germline V gene. The V end lost 1 base, the J end lost 5 bases, and 9 bases lay between the germline ends. The CDR3 extends over 14 amino acids.

This clone was observed once. CDR3 sequence reads: CASGKGSEETQYF. The CDR3 region has the DNA TGTGCCAGCGGAAAGGGGTCTGAAGAGACCCAGTACTTC. V gene TRBV18 combines with J gene TRBJ2-5, with D perhaps TRBD1 (5 bases). This CDR3 region has 13 residues. The V end lost 8 bases, the J end lost 3 bases, and 13 bases lay between the germline ends. Germline values: CDR1 KGHSH, CDR2 LQKENI.

This clone was found a few times. The chain links TRBV2 to TRBJ1-2, with D perhaps matching TRBD1 (6 bases). CDR1 SNHLY and CDR2 FYNNEI come from the germline V gene. The CDR3 covers 12 residues. V lost 9 bases to trimming and J lost 8 bases, with 16 bases between them. For the CDR3, the DNA is TGTGCCAGTACAGACAGGAACCGAGGCTACACCTTC. Translated: CASTDRNRGYTF.